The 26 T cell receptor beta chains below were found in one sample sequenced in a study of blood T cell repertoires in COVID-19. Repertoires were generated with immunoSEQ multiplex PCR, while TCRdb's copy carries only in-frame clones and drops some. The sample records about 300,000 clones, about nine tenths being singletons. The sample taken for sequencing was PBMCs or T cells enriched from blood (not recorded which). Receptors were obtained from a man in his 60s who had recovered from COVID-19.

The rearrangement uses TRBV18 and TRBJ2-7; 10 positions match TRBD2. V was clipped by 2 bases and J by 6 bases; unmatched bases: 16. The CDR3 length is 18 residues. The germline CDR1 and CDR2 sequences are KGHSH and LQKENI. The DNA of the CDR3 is TGTGCCAGCTCACCAACACTAAACAGGGCTAGCGGGAGAGCCGAGCAGTACTTC. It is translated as CASSPTLNRASGRAEQYF.

The CDR3, as DNA: TGTGCCAGCAGCCACTCGGACAGGGTAAGCTCCTACGAGCAGTACTTC. It yields the protein CASSHSDRVSSYEQYF. The chain carries TRBV3-1 (or the pseudogene TRBV3-2) and TRBJ2-7; 8 nucleotides align to TRBD1. The V segment lost 3 bases and the J segment 0 bases; nucleotides outside the gene matches: 7. The CDR3 has 16 amino acids. In germline, CDR1 is LGHDT, CDR2 YNNKEL (reference sequence).

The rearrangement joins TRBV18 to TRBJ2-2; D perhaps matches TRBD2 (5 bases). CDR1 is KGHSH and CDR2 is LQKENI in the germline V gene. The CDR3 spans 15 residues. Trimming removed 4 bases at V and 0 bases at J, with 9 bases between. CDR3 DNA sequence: TGTGCCAGCTCACGCGGAGGAGCGAACACCGGGGAGCTGTTTTTT. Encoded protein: CASSRGGANTGELFF.

DNA for the CDR3: TGCGCCAGCAGCTCCGGGGAAGCGGGCCACAATGAGCAGTTCTTC. This sequence encodes CASSSGEAGHNEQFF. The V and J genes are TRBV5-1 and TRBJ2-1, with TRBD2 as a possible D gene (6 bases). From germline, CDR1 is SGHRS and CDR2 YFSETQ. The CDR3 contains 15 residues. Trimming took off 3 bases at V and 5 bases at J, with 15 bases between the two ends.

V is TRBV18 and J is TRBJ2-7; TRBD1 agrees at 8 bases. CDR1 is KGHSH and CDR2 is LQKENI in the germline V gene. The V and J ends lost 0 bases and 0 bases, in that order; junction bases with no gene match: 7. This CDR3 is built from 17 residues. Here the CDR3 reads CASSPPPGQGSSYEQYF. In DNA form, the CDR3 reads TGTGCCAGCTCACCACCGCCCGGACAGGGCAGCTCCTACGAGCAGTACTTC.

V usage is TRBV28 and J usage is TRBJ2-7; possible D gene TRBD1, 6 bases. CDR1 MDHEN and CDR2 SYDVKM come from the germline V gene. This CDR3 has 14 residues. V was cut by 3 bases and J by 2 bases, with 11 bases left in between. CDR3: CASSFTGRTYEQYF. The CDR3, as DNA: TGTGCCAGCAGTTTCACAGGGCGAACCTACGAGCAGTACTTC.

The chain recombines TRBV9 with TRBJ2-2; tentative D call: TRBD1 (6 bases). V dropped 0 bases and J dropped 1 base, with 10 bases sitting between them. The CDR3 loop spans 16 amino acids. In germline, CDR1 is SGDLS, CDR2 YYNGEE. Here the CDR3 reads CASSVDGRGNTGELFF. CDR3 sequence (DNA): TGTGCCAGCAGCGTAGACGGCAGGGGGAACACCGGGGAGCTGTTTTTT.

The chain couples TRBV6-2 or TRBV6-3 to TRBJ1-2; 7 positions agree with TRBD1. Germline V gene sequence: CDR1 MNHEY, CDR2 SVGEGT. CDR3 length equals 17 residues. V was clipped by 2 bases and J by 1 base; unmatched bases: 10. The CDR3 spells CASSYGGTGVINYGYTF. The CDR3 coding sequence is TGTGCCAGCAGTTACGGGGGCACAGGGGTGATTAACTATGGCTACACCTTC.

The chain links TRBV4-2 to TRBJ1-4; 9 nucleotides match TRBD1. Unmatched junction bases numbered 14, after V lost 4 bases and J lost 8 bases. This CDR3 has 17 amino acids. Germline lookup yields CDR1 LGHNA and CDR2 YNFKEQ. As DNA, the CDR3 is TGTGCCAGCAGCCCAGTCCCGGGACAGGGTGTTGAGGAAAAACTGTTTTTT. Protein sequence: CASSPVPGQGVEEKLFF.

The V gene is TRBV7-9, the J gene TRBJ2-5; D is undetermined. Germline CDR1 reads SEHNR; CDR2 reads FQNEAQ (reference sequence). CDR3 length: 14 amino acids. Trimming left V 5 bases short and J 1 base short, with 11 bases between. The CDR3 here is CASSLNTAQETQYF. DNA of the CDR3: TGTGCCAGCAGCCTGAACACAGCCCAAGAGACCCAGTACTTC.

This CDR3 is CSADRYNEQFF. CDR3 nucleotides: TGCAGCGCGGATCGCTACAATGAGCAGTTCTTC. J is TRBJ2-1 and V is TRBV29-1; D uncertain. V lost 7 bases, J lost 3 bases, and 7 bases lay in between. Germline V lookup: CDR1 SQVTM, CDR2 ANQGSEA. This CDR3 contains 11 residues.

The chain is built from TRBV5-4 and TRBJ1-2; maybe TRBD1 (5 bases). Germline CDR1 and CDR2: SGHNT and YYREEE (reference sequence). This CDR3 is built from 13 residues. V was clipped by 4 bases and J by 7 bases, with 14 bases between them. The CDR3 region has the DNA TGTGCCAGCAGCCCCCCAGGGATTTTTGGCTACACCTTC. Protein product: CASSPPGIFGYTF.

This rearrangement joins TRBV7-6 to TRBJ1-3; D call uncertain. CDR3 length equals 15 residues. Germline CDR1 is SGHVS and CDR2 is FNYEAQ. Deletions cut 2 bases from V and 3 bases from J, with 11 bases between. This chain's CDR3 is CASSLPGTLGNTIYF. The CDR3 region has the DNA TGTGCCAGCAGCTTACCGGGAACGCTTGGAAACACCATATATTTT.

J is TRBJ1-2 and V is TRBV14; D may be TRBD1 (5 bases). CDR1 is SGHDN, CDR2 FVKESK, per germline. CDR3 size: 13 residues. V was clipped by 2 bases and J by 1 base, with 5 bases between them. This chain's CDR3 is CASSQQGNYGYTF. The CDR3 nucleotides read TGTGCCAGCAGCCAACAGGGTAACTATGGCTACACCTTC.

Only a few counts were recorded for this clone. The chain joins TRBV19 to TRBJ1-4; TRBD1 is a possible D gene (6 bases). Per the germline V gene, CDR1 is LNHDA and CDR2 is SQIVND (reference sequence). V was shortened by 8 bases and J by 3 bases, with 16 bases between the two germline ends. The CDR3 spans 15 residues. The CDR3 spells CASRAGDLSNEKLFF. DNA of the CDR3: TGTGCCAGTCGGGCAGGGGATCTCTCTAATGAAAAACTGTTTTTT. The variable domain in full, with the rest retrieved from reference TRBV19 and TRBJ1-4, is DGGITQSPKYLFRKEGQNVTLSCEQNLNHDAMYWYRQDPGQGLRLIYYSQIVNDFQKGDIAEGYSVSREKKESFPLTVTSAQKNPTAFYLCASRAGDLSNEKLFFGSGTQLSVL.

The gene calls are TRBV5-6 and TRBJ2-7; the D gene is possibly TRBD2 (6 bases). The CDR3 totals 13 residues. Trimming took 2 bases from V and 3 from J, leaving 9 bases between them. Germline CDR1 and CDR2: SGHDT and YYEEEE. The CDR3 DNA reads TGTGCCAGCAGCTTAACCGGGGGCTACGAGCAGTACTTC. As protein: CASSLTGGYEQYF.

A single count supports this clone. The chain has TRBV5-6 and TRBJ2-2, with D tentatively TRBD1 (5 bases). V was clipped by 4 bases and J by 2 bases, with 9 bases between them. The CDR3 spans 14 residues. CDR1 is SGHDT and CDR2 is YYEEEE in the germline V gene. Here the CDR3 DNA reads TGTGCCAGCAGCCGGACAACAAACACCGGGGAGCTGTTTTTT. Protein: CASSRTTNTGELFF. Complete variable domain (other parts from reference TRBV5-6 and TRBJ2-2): DAGVTQSPTHLIKTRGQQVTLRCSPKSGHDTVSWYQQALGQGPQFIFQYYEEEERQRGNFPDRFSGHQFPNYSSELNVNALLLGDSALYLCASSRTTNTGELFFGEGSRLTVL.

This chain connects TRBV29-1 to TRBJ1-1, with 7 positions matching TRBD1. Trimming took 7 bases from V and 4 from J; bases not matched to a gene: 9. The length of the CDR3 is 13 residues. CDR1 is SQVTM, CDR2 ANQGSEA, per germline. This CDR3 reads CSGGTVTSTEAFF. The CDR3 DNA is TGCAGCGGGGGGACAGTAACCAGCACTGAAGCTTTCTTT. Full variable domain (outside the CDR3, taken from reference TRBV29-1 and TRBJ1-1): SAVISQKPSRDICQRGTSLTIQCQVDSQVTMMFWYRQQPGQSLTLIATANQGSEATYESGFVIDKFPISRPNLTFSTLTVSNMSPEDSSIYLCSGGTVTSTEAFFGQGTRLTVV.

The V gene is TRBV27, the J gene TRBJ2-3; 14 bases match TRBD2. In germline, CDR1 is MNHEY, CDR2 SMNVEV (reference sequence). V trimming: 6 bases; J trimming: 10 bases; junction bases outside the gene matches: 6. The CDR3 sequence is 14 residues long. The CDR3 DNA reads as TGTGCCAGCAGGGGGACTAGCGGGAGTAGGGCGCAGTATTTT. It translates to CASRGTSGSRAQYF.

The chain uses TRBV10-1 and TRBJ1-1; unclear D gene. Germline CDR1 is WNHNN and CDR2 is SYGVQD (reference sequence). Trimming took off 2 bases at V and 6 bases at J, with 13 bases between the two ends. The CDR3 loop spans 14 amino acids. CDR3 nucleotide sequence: TGCGCCAGCAGTGAGGGACTTTGGCAGCCTGAAGCTTTCTTT. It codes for CASSEGLWQPEAFF.

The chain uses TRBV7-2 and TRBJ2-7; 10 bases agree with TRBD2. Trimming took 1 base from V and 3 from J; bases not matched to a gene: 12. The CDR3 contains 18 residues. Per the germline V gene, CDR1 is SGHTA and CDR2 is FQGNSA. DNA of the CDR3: TGTGCCAGCAGCTTAGAGTTTCCGGGCCTAGCGGGGGTCTACGAGCAGTACTTC. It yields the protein CASSLEFPGLAGVYEQYF.

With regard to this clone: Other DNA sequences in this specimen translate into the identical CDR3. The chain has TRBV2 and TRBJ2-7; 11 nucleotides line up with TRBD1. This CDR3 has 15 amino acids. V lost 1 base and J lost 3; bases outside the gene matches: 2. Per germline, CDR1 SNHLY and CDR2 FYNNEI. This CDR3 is CASSEGGTGGYEQYF. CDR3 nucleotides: TGTGCCAGCAGTGAAGGGGGGACAGGGGGCTACGAGCAGTACTTC.

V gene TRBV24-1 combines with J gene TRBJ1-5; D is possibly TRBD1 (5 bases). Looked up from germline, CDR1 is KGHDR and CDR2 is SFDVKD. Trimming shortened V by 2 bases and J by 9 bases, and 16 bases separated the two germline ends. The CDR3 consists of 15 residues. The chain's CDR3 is CATSDSRVGGGPQHF. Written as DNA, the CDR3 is TGTGCCACCAGTGATTCCCGAGTCGGCGGGGGGCCCCAGCATTTT.

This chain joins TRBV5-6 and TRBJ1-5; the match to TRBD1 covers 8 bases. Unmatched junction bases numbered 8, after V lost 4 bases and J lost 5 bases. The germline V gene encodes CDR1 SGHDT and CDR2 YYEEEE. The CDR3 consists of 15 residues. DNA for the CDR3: TGTGCCAGCAGCAGGTGGACAGGGTCGGATCAGCCCCAGCATTTT. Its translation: CASSRWTGSDQPQHF.

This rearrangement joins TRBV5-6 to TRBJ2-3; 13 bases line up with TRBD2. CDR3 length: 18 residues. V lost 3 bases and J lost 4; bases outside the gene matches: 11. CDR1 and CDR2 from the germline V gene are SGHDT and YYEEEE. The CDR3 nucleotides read TGTGCCAGCAGCTCCGTCCCGGGACTAGCGGGATGGGCAGATACGCAGTATTTT. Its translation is CASSSVPGLAGWADTQYF.

CDR3 amino acids: CASSPGADTQYF. Written as DNA, the CDR3 is TGTGCCAGCAGCCCAGGGGCAGATACGCAGTATTTT. The chain recombines TRBV7-8 with TRBJ2-3, with D perhaps matching TRBD1 (6 bases). This CDR3 spans 12 amino acids. Per germline, CDR1 SGHVS and CDR2 FQNEAQ. Between the trimmed V and J ends, which lost 5 bases and 4 bases, there was a span of 7 bases.